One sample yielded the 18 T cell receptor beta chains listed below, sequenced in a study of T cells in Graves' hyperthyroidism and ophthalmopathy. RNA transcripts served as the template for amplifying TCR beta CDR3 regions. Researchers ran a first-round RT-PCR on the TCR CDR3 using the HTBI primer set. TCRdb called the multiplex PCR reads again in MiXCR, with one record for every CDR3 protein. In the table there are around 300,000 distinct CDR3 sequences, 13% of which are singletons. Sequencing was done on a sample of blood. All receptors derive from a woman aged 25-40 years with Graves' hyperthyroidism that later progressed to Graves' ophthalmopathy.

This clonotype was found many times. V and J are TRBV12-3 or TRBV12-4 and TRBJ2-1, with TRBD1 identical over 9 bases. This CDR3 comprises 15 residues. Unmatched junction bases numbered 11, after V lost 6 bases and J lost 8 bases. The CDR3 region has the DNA TGTGCCAGCAGATCCGGGACAGGGAACGTGGATGAGCAGTTCTTC. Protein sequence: CASRSGTGNVDEQFF.

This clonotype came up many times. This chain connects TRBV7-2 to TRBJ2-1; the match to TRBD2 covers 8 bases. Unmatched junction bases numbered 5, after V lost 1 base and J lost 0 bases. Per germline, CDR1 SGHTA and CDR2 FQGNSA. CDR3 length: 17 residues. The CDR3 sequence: CASSLDSGSTSYNEQFF. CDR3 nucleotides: TGTGCCAGCAGCTTAGACAGCGGGAGCACCTCCTACAATGAGCAGTTCTTC.

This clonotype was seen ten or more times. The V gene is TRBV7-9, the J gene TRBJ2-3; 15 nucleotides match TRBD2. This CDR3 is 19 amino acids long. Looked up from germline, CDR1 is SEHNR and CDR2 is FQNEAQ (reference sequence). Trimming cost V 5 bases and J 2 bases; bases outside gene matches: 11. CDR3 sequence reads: CASSPRVGLAGGNTDTQYF. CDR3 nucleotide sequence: TGTGCCAGCAGCCCACGGGTGGGACTAGCGGGAGGTAACACAGATACGCAGTATTTT.

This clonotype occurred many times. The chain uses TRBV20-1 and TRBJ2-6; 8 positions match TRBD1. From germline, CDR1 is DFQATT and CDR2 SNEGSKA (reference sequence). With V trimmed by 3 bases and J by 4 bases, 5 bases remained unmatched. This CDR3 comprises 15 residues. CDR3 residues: CSASRTGGGANVLTF. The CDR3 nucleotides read TGCAGTGCTAGCCGTACAGGGGGGGGGGCCAACGTCCTGACTTTC.

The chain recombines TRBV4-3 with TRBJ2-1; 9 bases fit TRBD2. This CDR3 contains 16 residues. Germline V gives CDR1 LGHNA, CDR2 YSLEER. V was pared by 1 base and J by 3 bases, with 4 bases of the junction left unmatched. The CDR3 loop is CASSQGLADFYNEQFF. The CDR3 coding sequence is TGCGCCAGCAGCCAAGGACTAGCGGATTTCTACAATGAGCAGTTCTTC.

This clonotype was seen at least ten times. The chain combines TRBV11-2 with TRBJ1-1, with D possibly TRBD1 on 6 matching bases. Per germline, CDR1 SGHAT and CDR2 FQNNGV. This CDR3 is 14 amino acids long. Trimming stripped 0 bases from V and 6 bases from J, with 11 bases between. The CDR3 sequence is CASSLDHRVSEAFF. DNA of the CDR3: TGTGCCAGCAGCTTAGACCACAGGGTTTCTGAAGCTTTCTTT. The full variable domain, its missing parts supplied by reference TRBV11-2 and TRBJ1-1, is EAGVAQSPRYKIIEKRQSVAFWCNPISGHATLYWYQQILGQGPKLLIQFQNNGVVDDSQLPKDRFSAERLKGVDSTLKIQPAKLEDSAVYLCASSLDHRVSEAFFGQGTRLTVV.

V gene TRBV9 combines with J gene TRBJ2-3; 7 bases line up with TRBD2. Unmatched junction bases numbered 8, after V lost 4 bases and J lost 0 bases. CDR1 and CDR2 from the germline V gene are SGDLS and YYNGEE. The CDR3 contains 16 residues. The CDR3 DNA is TGTGCCAGCAGCAACGGAGGTAGCGGGAGCACAGATACGCAGTATTTT. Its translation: CASSNGGSGSTDTQYF.

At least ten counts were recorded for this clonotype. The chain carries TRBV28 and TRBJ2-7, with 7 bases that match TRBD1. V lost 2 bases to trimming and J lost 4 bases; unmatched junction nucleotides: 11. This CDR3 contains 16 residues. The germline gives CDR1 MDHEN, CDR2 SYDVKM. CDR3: CASSLTRGRLNYEQYF. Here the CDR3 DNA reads TGTGCCAGCAGTTTAACAAGGGGGCGATTGAATTACGAGCAGTACTTC.

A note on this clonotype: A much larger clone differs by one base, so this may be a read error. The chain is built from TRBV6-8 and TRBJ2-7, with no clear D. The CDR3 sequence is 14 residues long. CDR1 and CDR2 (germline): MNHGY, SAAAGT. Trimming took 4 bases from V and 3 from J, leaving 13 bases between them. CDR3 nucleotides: TGTGCCAGCAGTTGGAAAACTGGGGACTACGAGCAGTACTTC. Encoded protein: CASSWKTGDYEQYF.

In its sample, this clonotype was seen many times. CDR3 coding DNA: TGTGCCAGCAGTTTGTTTGGCACCGGGGAGCTGTTTTTT. As protein: CASSLFGTGELFF. The chain links TRBV12-3 or TRBV12-4 to TRBJ2-2; D is unresolved. V was pared by 3 bases and J by 4 bases, with 6 bases between. This CDR3 has 13 amino acids.

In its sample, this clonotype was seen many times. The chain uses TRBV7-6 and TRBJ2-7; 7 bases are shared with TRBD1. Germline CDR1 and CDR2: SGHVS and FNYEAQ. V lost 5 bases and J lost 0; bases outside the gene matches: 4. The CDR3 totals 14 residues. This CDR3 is CASSPGGFSYEQYF. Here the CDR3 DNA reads TGTGCCAGCAGCCCAGGGGGTTTCTCCTACGAGCAGTACTTC.

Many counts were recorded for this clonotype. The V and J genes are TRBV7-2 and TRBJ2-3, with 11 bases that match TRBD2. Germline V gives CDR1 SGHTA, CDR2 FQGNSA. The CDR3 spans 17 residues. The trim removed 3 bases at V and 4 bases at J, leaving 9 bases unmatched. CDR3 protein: CASSFRSLAGVPDTQYF. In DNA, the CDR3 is TGTGCCAGCAGCTTCCGCTCACTAGCGGGAGTTCCAGATACGCAGTATTTT.

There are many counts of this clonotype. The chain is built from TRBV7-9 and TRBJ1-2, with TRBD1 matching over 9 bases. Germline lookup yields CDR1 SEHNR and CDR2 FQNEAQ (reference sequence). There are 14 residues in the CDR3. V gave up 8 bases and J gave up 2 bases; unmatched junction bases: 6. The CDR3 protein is CASGGTGWNYGYTF. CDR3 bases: TGTGCCAGCGGGGGGACAGGGTGGAACTATGGCTACACCTTC.

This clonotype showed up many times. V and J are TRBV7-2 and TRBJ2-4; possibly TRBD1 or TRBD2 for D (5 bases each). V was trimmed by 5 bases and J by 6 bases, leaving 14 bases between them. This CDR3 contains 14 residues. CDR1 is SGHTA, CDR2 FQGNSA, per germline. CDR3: CASSEFGGGNIQYF. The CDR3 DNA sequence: TGTGCCAGCAGCGAATTTGGTGGGGGAAACATTCAGTACTTC.

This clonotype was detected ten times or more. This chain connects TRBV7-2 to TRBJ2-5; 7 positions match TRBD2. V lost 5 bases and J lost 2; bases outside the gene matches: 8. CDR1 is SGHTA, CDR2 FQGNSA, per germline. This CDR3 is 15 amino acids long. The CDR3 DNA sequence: TGTGCCAGCAGCCTTCTAGCGGCATTACAAGAGACCCAGTACTTC. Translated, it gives CASSLLAALQETQYF.

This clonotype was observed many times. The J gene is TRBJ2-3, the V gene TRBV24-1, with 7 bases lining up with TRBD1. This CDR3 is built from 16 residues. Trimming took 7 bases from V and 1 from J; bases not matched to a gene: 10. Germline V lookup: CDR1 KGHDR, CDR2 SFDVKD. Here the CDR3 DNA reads TGTGCCACCAGCGAAACCGGGACAGCCCGCACAGATACGCAGTATTTT. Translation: CATSETGTARTDTQYF.

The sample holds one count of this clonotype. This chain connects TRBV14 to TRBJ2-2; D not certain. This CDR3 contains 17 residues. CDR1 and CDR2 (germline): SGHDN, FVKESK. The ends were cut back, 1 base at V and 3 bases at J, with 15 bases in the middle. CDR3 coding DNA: TGTGCCAGCAGCCAAGGAGGTGGCGTTCCGGACACCGGGGAGCTGTTTTTT. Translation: CASSQGGGVPDTGELFF.

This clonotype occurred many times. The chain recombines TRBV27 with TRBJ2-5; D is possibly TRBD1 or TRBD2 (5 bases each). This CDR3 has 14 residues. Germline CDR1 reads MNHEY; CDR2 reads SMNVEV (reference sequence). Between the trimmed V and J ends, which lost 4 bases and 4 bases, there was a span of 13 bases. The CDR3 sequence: CASSSDLGTETQYF. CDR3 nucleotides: TGTGCCAGCAGTTCCGACCTAGGGACAGAGACCCAGTACTTC.